This T cell receptor (beta chain) was sequenced during a study of cytomegalovirus exposure and HLA in healthy donors. Background on the study: T cells numbering about 179 million yielded more than 95 million unique TCR beta sequences in an earlier analysis. Study results and caveats: Sequencing likely caused a cluster of highly shared sequence variants.

PCR employed 60 Vbeta and 13 Jbeta primers. Profiling relied on immunoSEQ multiplex PCR, and the TCRdb table lists in-frame clones only, not all of them. The repertoire consists of about 250,000 clones, with more than 75% occurring once and the leading ten covering approximately 0.24%. This clone was recorded only once. What it binds is not known. CDR1 is SGHDT, CDR2 YYEEEE, per germline. The CDR3 has 15 residues. V was trimmed by 3 bases and J by 7 bases, leaving 20 bases between them. Material for sequencing was PBMCs. This chain uses TRBV5-6 with TRBJ2-7, with D possibly being TRBD2 (5 bases). This TCR was sampled from a girl aged 2 to 9 in good health and CMV-seronegative. CDR3 region: CASSSRWTLPREQYF. Written as DNA, the CDR3 is TGTGCCAGCAGCTCGAGGTGGACTCTACCTAGGGAGCAGTACTTC. Supplemented by reference TRBV5-6 and TRBJ2-7, the full variable domain reads DAGVTQSPTHLIKTRGQQVTLRCSPKSGHDTVSWYQQALGQGPQFIFQYYEEEERQRGNFPDRFSGHQFPNYSSELNVNALLLGDSALYLCASSSRWTLPREQYFGPGTRLTVT.